The clone carrying this T cell receptor beta chain was seen only a few times. V dropped 3 bases and J dropped 5 bases, with 6 bases sitting between them. The CDR3 extends over 11 amino acids. Germline CDR1 is SQVTM and CDR2 is ANQGSEA. Using its own MiXCR run on the 5' RACE reads, TCRdb lists one record per CDR3 protein. The sample has 350,000 to 500,000 distinct CDR3 sequences, 20% to 25% seen once. The sample originates from a study of T-cell memory formation after mild COVID-19. Study context: TCR clusters were largely donor specific.

The rearrangement links TRBV29-1 to TRBJ2-3; possible D gene TRBD2, 6 bases. Material: PBMCs or a T cell subset sorted from them (not recorded which). The clonotype comes from an adult woman who had mild COVID-19 (a few samples of this study predate the infection). Cell type and time point are not known. The CDR3 nucleotides read TGCAGCGTTGAGCGGGAAGATACGCAGTATTTT. This translates into CSVEREDTQYF.